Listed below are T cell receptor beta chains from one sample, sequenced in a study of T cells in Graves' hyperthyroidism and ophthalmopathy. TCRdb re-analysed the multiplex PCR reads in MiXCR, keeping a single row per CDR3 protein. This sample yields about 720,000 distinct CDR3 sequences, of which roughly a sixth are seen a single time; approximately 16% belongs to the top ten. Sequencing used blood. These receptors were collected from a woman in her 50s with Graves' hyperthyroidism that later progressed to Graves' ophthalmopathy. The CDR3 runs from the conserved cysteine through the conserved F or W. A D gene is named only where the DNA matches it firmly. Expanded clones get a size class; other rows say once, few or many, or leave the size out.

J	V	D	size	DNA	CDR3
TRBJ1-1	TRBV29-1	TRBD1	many	TGCAGCGTTGAAGATCGGCGGACAGGGGACACTGAAGCTTTCTTT	CSVEDRRTGDTEAFF
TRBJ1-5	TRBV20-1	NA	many	TGCAGTGCTAGAGACGGAAGGGCGGATCAGCCCCAGCATTTT	CSARDGRADQPQHF
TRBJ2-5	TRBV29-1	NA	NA	TGCAGCGTGCGGGAGACAGGACAAGAGACCCAGTACTTC	CSVRETGQETQYF
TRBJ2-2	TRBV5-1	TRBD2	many	TGCGCCAGCGGAAGCGGGGGGCAAAACACCGGGGAGCTGTTTTTT	CASGSGGQNTGELFF
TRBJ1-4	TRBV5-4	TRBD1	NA	TGTGCCAGAACGGGACAGAGTAATGAAAAACTGTTTTTT	CARTGQSNEKLFF
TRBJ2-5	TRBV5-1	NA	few	TGCGCCAGCAGCTTGGGCCCCCTCGAGACCCAGTACTTC	CASSLGPLETQYF
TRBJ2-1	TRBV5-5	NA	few	TGTGCCAGCATTACCATTGCGGGCTTTAATGAGCAGTTCTTC	CASITIAGFNEQFF
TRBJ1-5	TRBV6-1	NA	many	TGTGCCAGCAGTGAAACTGGGTTTGGCCAGCCCCAGCATTTT	CASSETGFGQPQHF
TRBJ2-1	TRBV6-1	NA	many	TGTGCCAGCAGTGCCCCTCCGGCGGGCTCCTACAATGAGCAGTTCTTC	CASSAPPAGSYNEQFF
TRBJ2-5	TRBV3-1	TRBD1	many	TGTGCCAGCAGCCCTCTACGGACAGGGGAACGAGAGACCCAGTACTTC	CASSPLRTGERETQYF
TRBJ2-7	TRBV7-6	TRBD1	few	TGTGCCAGCAGTCGGACAGGATCAACTACGGGCGAGCAGTACTTC	CASSRTGSTTGEQYF
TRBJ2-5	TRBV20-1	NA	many	TGCAGTGTTTCTAGACGCCAAGAGACCCAGTACTTC	CSVSRRQETQYF
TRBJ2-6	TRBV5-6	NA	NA	TGTGCCAGCAGCTTGGTTGCTCCGTTCTCTGGGGCCAACGTCCTGACTTTC	CASSLVAPFSGANVLTF
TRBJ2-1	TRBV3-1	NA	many	TGTGCCAGCAGCCAAGATAGGAGGAGTTACAATGAGCAGTTCTTC	CASSQDRRSYNEQFF
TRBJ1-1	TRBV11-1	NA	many	TGTGCCAGCAGCTTTTCTCAGGGGAACACTGAAGCTTTCTTT	CASSFSQGNTEAFF
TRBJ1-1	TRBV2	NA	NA	TGTGCCAGCAGTGAGGAGGGCAGGGCGAACACTGAAGCTTTCTTT	CASSEEGRANTEAFF
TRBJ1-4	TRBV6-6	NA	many	TGTGCCAGCAGTTACGCAGGGGTAGGGGAAAAACTGTTTTTT	CASSYAGVGEKLFF
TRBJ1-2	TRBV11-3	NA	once	TGTGCCAGCAGCCAAGACGTTACAGAGACATATGGCTACACCTTC	CASSQDVTETYGYTF
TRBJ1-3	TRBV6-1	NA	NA	TGTGCCAGCACTGGGGGCCTCTCTGGAAACACCATATATTTT	CASTGGLSGNTIYF
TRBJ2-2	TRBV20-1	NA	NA	TGCAGTGCTAGTTACAGGAACGCCGGGGAGCTGTTTTTT	CSASYRNAGELFF
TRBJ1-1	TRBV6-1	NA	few	TGTGCCACCTCAGCGGGCCTGCGGTTTACTGAAGCTTTCTTT	CATSAGLRFTEAFF
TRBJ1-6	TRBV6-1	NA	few	TGTGCCAGCAGTCCCCGGGCAGACTCCTATAATTCACCCCTCCACTTT	CASSPRADSYNSPLHF
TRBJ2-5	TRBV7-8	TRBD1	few	TGTGCCAGCAGCAAGGGGACAGGACGGGAGACCCAGTACTTC	CASSKGTGRETQYF
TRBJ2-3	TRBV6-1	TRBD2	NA	TGTGCCAGCAGTCGTACGGGCCCGACTAGCGCGACTACAGATACGCAGTATTTT	CASSRTGPTSATTDTQYF
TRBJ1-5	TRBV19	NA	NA	TGTGCCAGTAGGGTGGGCGGCGGAGCTAGCAATCAGCCCCAGCATTTT	CASRVGGGASNQPQHF
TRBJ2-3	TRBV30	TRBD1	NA	TGTGCCTGGAGTACACAGGGGGCCGATACGCAGTATTTT	CAWSTQGADTQYF
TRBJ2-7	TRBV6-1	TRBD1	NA	TGTGCCAGCTTTCTCGGACAGGCCTACGAGCAGTACTTC	CASFLGQAYEQYF
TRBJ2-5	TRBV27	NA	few	TGTGCCAGCAGTTGGGGGCGGACCCAGTACTTC	CASSWGRTQYF
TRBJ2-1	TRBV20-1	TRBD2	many	TGCAGTGCTAGAGAGCTGGGGGGGACCTACAATGAGCAGTTCTTC	CSARELGGTYNEQFF
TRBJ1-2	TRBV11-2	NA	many	TGTGCCAGCAGCTTACAGACCATTGGGGGTAACTATGGCTACACCTTC	CASSLQTIGGNYGYTF
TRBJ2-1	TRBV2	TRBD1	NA	TGTGCCAGCAGTGCCTCGACAGGGGCGTACAATGAGCAGTTCTTC	CASSASTGAYNEQFF
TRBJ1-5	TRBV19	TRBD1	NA	TGTGCCAGTAGTATAGGAGGACAGGGCAATCAGCCCCAGCATTTT	CASSIGGQGNQPQHF
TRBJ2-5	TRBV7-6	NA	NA	TGTGCCAGCAGCTTAGCCGCGCAAGAGACCCAGTACTTC	CASSLAAQETQYF
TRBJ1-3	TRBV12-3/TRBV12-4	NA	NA	TGTGCCAGCAGTTTACAAAGGGGGTCTGGAAACACCATATATTTT	CASSLQRGSGNTIYF
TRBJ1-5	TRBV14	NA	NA	TGTGCCAGCAGCCAAGAAGAGGCATTCCGCCAGCATTTT	CASSQEEAFRQHF
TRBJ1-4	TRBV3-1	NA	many	TGTGCCAGCAGCTTGGACCTTTCGGAAGAAAAACTGTTTTTT	CASSLDLSEEKLFF
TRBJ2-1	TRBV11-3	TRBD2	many	TGTGCCAGCAGCCTCGAATCGGGGCGGGGGGCCCGAAATGAGCAGTTCTTC	CASSLESGRGARNEQFF
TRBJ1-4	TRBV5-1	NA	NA	TGCGCCAGCAGCGAGGGAATGAATAGGGAAAAACTGTTTTTT	CASSEGMNREKLFF
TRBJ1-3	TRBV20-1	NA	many	TGCAGTGCTAGAGACAGGCGGTGGGGAAACACCATATATTTT	CSARDRRWGNTIYF
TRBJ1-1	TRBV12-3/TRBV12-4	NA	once	TGTGCCAGCGGTGTTGGGGCTCGGACTGAAGCTTTCTTT	CASGVGARTEAFF
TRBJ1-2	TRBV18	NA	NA	TGTGCCAGCTCACCTTTTAACACCCTAAGGAGAGCTAACTATGGCTACACCTTC	CASSPFNTLRRANYGYTF
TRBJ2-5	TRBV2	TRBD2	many	TGTGCCAGCAGTGACCCTAGCGGGGGGGCGTCTGTCCAAGAGACCCAGTACTTC	CASSDPSGGASVQETQYF
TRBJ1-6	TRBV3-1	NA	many	TGTGCCAGCAGCCAAGATGCGAGCTCCTATAATTCACCCCTCCACTTT	CASSQDASSYNSPLHF
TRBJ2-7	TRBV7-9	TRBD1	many	TGTGCCAGCAGCCACGGGACAGGCTACGAGCAGTACTTC	CASSHGTGYEQYF
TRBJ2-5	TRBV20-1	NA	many	TGCAGTGCTAGAGATCGGTGGCCGACCAGGGAGACCCAGTACTTC	CSARDRWPTRETQYF
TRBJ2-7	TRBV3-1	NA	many	TGTGCCAGCAGCCACAGCTACGAGCAGTACTTC	CASSHSYEQYF
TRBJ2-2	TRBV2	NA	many	TGTGCCAGCGAAAAGGTTCTGCGCGGGGAGCTGTTTTTT	CASEKVLRGELFF
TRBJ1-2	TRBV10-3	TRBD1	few	TGTGCCATCAGTCATGGACAGGCGCCGGAAGGCTACACCTTC	CAISHGQAPEGYTF
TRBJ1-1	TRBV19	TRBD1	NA	TGTGCCAGTAGTATCCAGGGGGCTTGGACTGAAGCTTTCTTT	CASSIQGAWTEAFF
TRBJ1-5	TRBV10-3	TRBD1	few	TGTGCCATCAGTGAGGGACAGGGGGCAGGTCAGCCCCAGCATTTT	CAISEGQGAGQPQHF
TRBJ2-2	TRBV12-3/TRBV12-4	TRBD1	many	TGTGCCAGCAGTTTTAAAACAGGGGGCCCTTCGAACACCGGGGAGCTGTTTTTT	CASSFKTGGPSNTGELFF
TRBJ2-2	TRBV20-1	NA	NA	TGCAGTGTCAACATCGGGGCTAGTAGCTCCGCCGGGGAGCTGTTTTTT	CSVNIGASSSAGELFF
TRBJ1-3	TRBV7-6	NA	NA	TGTGCCAGCAGCTCCAGGCTCCGCACCAGTGGAAACACCATATATTTT	CASSSRLRTSGNTIYF
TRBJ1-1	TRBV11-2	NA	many	TGTGCCAGCAGCCCCCGCGGGGGGGGTGAAGCTTTCTTT	CASSPRGGGEAFF
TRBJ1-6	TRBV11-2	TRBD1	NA	TGTGCCAGCAGCTTGGGGACAGGGTCATATTTGGGTTCACCCCTCCACTTT	CASSLGTGSYLGSPLHF
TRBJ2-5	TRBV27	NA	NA	TGTGCCAGCAGTGATTTATCGGGTAGAGAAGAGACCCAGTACTTC	CASSDLSGREETQYF
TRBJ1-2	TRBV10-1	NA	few	TGCGCCAGCAGTGAGTCTTCGGGGTATGGCTACACCTTC	CASSESSGYGYTF
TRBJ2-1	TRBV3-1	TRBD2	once	TGTGCCAGCAGACTGGGGACTAGCCTTAGCTATGAGCAGTTCTTC	CASRLGTSLSYEQFF
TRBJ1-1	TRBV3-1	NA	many	TGTGCCAGCAGCCTAAACCGGGACCCAGCGACTGAAGCTTTCTTT	CASSLNRDPATEAFF
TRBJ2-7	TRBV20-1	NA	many	TGCAGTGCTAGATCCTCTGGGCTCGAGCAGTACTTC	CSARSSGLEQYF